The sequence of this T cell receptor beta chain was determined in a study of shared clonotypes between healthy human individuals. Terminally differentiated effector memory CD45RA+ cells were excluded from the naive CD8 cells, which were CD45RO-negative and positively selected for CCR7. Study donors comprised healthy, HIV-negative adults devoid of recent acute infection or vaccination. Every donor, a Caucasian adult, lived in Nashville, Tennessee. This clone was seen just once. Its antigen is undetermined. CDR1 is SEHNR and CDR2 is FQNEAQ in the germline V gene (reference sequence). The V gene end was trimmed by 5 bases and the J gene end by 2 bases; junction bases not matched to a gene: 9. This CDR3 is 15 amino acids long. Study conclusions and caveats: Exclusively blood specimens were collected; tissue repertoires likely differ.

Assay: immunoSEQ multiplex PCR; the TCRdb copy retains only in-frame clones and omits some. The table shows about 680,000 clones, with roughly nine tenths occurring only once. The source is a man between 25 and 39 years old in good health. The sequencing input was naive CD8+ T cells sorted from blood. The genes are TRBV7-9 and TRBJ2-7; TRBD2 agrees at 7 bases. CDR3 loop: CASSPTSRAPYEQYF. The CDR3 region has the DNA TGTGCCAGCAGCCCGACTAGCAGAGCCCCCTACGAGCAGTACTTC.